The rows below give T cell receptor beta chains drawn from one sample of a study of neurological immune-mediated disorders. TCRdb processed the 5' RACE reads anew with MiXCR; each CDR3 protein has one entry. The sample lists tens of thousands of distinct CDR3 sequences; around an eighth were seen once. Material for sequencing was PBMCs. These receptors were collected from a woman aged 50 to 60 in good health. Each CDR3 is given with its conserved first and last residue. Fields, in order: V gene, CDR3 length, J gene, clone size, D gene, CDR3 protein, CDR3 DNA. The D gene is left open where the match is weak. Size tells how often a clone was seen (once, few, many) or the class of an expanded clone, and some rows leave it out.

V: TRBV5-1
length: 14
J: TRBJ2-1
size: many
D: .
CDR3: CASSSRDIYNEQFF
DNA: TGCGCCAGCAGCTCCCGGGACATTTACAATGAGCAGTTCTTC

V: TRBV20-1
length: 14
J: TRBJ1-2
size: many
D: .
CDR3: CSASSGGRGYGYTF
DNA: TGCAGTGCTAGTAGTGGGGGGCGCGGCTATGGCTACACCTTC

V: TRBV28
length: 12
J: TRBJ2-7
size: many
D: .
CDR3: CASMKGVYEQYF
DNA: TGTGCCAGCATGAAGGGGGTCTACGAGCAGTACTTC

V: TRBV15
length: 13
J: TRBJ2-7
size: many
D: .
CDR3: CATSGANRGEQYF
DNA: TGTGCCACCAGCGGGGCAAACCGGGGGGAGCAGTACTTC

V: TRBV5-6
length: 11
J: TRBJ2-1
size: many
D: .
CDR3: CASSLRHEQFF
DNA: TGTGCCAGCAGCTTGAGACACGAGCAGTTCTTC

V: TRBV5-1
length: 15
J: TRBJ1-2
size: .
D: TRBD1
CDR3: CASRLFPGGNYGYTF
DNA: TGCGCCAGCAGATTGTTTCCAGGGGGAAACTATGGCTACACCTTC

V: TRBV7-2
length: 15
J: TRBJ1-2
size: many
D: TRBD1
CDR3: CASSFIGGQSYGYTF
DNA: TGTGCCAGCAGTTTTATAGGGGGACAGTCCTATGGCTACACCTTC

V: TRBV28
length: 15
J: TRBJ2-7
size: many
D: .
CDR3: CASSLPGSSSYEQYF
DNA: TGTGCCAGCAGTTTACCGGGCTCTAGCTCCTACGAGCAGTACTTC

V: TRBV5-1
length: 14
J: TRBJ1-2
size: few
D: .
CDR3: CASSATGVDYGYTF
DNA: TGCGCCAGCAGCGCGACGGGTGTGGACTATGGCTACACCTTC

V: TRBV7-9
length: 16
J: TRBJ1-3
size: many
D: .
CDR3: CASSSHTGHLGNTIYF
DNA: TGTGCCAGCAGCTCCCATACAGGGCATCTGGGAAACACCATATATTTT

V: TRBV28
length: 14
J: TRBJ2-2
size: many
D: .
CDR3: CASTQWRATGELFF
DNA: TGTGCCAGCACGCAATGGCGGGCAACCGGGGAGCTGTTTTTT

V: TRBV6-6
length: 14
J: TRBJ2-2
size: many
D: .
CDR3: CASKVQTYTGELFF
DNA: TGTGCCAGCAAGGTCCAGACGTACACCGGGGAGCTGTTTTTT

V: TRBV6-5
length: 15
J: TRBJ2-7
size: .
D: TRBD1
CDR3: CASSYPGTAPYEQYF
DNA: TGTGCCAGCAGTTACCCCGGGACAGCTCCCTACGAGCAGTACTTC

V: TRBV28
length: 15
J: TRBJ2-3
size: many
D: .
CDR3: CASTSAGASGDTQYF
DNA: TGTGCCAGCACTTCTGCGGGGGCGTCGGGAGATACGCAGTATTTT

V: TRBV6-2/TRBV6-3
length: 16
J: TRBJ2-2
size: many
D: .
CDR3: CASSYSRREGTGELFF
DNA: TGTGCCAGCAGTTACTCAAGGAGGGAAGGGACCGGGGAGCTGTTTTTT

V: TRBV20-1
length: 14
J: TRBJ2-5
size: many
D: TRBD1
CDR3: CSAITTGYYSTQYF
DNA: TGCAGTGCTATAACGACAGGGTACTACAGTACCCAGTACTTC

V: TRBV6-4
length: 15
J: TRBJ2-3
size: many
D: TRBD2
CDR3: CASSEGLASTDTQYF
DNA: TGTGCCAGCAGTGAGGGACTAGCGAGCACAGATACGCAGTATTTT

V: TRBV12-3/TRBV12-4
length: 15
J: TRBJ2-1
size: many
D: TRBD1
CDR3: CASSSLRGLRNEQFF
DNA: TGTGCCAGCAGTTCCCTTAGGGGGCTCCGCAATGAGCAGTTCTTC